A single T cell receptor (beta chain) is shown here with its context. What this receptor recognizes is not known. Base qualities were left out, and no much larger clone turns up one base away. Using the deep immunoSEQ assay, TCR CDR3 regions were amplified from genomic DNA by multiplex PCR. For each cell subset, the extracted genomic DNA was distributed evenly across all wells of several immunoSEQ 96-well plates, and each plate served as one replicate. Each replicate PCR for sorted subsets received about 200 ng genomic DNA, equal to 28,000 or so T cell genomes. The purified libraries were quantified using a Qubit 3.0 fluorometer, sized with a Bioanalyzer 2100, and then quantified again using the KAPA Library Quantification kit. Each immunoSEQ 96-well plate was sequenced on its own single-read 150-cycle Illumina NextSeq 550 flow cell. The source study handled its data this way. Because the immunoSEQ output included only junctional sequences and no quality scores, the filtering could not be the same as the filtering used for full-length reads. To assign V/J genes and CDR3, sequences were annotated against IMGT germline references using PyIR, a Python wrapper for IgBLAST v1.9. Reads were removed for weak V/J assignments (E-value above 1e-6), missing CDR3, stop codons, out-of-frame junctions, or ambiguous translated residues. V3J clonotypes were defined as sequences sharing an identical inferred V gene, J gene, and CDR3 amino acid sequence. To compute the percentage overlap between repertoires, the number of shared unique clonotypes was divided by the size of the smaller repertoire. Repertoire richness was assessed with RTK rarefaction, the Chao1 estimator, and Recon v2.1 estimates of unobserved clonotypes. Generation probabilities were computed with OLGA for all TCRbeta clonotypes obtained by the gDNA method from a handful of donors. TCRdb retrieved this table from immuneACCESS and kept in-frame rearrangements only. Not all clones are present; in checked studies, unresolved V genes account for under half, and no reason is known for the remainder. V, J and clone size are taken as reported in that table, and D and trimming were inferred from the DNA itself. In all, the sample holds about 710,000 clones, and around 73% of those were seen once. Clones ranked in the top ten supply around 1.7% of the sample.

The data were taken from a study of shared clonotypes between healthy human individuals (dated by TCRdb to 2019 to 2021). Turning to the overall study: A few men and two women, aged 18 to 49 years, made up the cohort. For each donor, CD4 naive and CD4 memory were each given three plates, CD8 naive was given two plates, and CD8 memory was given one plate. Leukapheresis yielded between about 0.9 and 9.5 billion PBMCs per donor. To estimate repertoire size and how much clonotype sharing occurs between individuals, the study deeply sequenced the blood TCR repertoires of several healthy adults. Different laboratories and diverse techniques were used to prepare libraries and sequence TCR repertoires, to increase sequencing depth and limit assay-specific biases.

The study at large found these results: Estimated clonotype richness was generally larger for naive than for memory subsets. Pairwise subsampling led to the expectation that sequencing depth would affect the degree of clonotype sharing among donors. Because the study included only a small number of donors, the genetic and exposure-history diversity represented was limited. Compared with non-shared clonotypes, clonotypes shared by all four sorted-subset donors had higher generation probabilities. Rarefaction of sorted-subset datasets indicated incomplete sequencing despite the large sequencing depth. Sharing across a few donors was observed for approximately 5% of naive CD4, under 4% of naive CD8, 2% to 2.5% of memory CD4, and less than 0.45% of memory CD8 clonotypes. Sampling was limited to blood, and TCR repertoires in tissue likely differ from TCR repertoires in blood.

Healthy HIV-negative adults with no recently reported acute infections or vaccinations were included as donors. Every donor was a Caucasian adult living in Nashville, Tennessee, USA. CD4+ T cells were enriched by magnetic negative selection; naive cells were then positively selected on CD45RA, and the negative fraction formed the memory subset. After blood collection by leukapheresis, PBMCs were isolated using Ficoll-Histopaque density gradient centrifugation and then cryopreserved in the vapor phase of liquid nitrogen. Purity and quantity of every magnetically sorted T cell population were checked by analytical flow cytometry. Each sorted fraction had its genomic DNA isolated and then quantified by UV absorbance on a Nanodrop 2000c. The CDR3 runs 16 residues from the cysteine to the phenylalanine. Here the CDR3 DNA is all that survives: 48 bases in frame from base 1. From a lookup of the germline V gene (reference sequence), CDR1 and CDR2 are MNHEY and SMNVEV. V is cut back by 3 bases and J by 2 bases, with 7 bases in the junction unmatched.

In this chain, TRBV27 is recombined with TRBJ2-1, and 7 junction bases match TRBD2. The TCR originated in a woman aged 25 to 45 in good health. The specimen sequenced was memory CD4+ T cells sorted from blood. Reading the label with the study, this specimen's cell subset or site is: CD45RA-negative fraction. CDR3 reads: CASSFPPTSPYNEQFF. The DNA sequence follows: TGTGCCAGCAGTTTCCCCCCGACTAGCCCCTACAATGAGCAGTTCTTC.